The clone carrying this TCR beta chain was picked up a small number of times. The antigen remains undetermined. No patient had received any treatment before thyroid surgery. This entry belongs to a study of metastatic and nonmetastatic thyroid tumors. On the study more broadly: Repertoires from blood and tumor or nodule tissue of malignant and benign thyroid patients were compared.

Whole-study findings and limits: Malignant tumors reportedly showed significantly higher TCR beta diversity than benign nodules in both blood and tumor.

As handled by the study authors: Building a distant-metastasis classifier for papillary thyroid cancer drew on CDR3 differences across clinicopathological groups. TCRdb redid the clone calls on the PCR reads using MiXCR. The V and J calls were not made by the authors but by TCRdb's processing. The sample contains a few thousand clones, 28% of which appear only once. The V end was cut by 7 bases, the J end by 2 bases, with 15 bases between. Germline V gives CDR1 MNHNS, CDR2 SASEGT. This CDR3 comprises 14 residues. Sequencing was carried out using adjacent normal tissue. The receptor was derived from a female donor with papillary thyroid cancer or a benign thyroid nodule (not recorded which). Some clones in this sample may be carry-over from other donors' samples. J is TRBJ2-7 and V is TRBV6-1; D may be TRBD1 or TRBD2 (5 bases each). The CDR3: CASNTGTDTYEQYF. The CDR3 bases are TGTGCCAGCAACACCGGGACGGACACCTACGAGCAGTACTTC.